The text below deals with one T cell receptor (beta chain). The junction departs from the called germline gene at one end, perhaps through a read error. The data derive from a study of Graves' ophthalmopathy and Graves' hyperthyroidism. The CDR3 is made up of 13 amino acids. Germline values: CDR1 SQVTM, CDR2 ANQGSEA. The sequenced template was RNA, covering the TCR beta CDR3 region. The authors performed first-round RT-PCR with HTBI primers and then a second-round multiplex PCR. TCRdb called the multiplex PCR reads again in MiXCR, with one record for every CDR3 protein. The table shows hundreds of thousands of distinct CDR3 sequences, with about 38% occurring only once.

The receptor was derived from an adult man with Graves' ophthalmopathy. The chain recombines TRBV29-1 with TRBJ2-6; D is perhaps TRBD1 or TRBD2 (7 bases each). The sequenced sample consisted of peripheral blood. The CDR3 DNA reads as TGCAGCGTTGAGGCAGGGGGGGCCTACGTCCTGACTTTC. Protein product: CSVEAGGAYVLTF.